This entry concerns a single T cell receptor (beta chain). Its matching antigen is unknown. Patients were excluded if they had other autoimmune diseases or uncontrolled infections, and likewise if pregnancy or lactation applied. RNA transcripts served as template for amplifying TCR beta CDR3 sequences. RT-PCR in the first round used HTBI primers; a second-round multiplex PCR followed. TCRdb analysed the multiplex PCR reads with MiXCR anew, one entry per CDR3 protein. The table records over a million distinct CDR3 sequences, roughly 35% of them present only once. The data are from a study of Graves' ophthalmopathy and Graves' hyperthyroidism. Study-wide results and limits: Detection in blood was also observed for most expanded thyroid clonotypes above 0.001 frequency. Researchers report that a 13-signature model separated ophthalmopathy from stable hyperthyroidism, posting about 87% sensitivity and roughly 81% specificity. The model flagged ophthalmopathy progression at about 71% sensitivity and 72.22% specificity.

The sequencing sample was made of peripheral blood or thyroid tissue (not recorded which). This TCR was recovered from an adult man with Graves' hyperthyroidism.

The CDR3 loop reads CASRPPSTGGESPLHF. The CDR3 nucleotides read TGTGCCAGCAGACCCCCATCGACAGGGGGGGAGTCACCCCTCCACTTT. The chain joins TRBV7-2 to TRBJ1-6; TRBD1 aligns across 9 bases. V was clipped by 6 bases and J by 10 bases; unmatched bases: 13. CDR3 length: 16 residues. Germline V gives CDR1 SGHTA, CDR2 FQGNSA.